The clone carrying this T cell receptor (beta chain) was seen a handful of times. The data stem from a study of T-cell reconstitution after alpha-beta-depleted transplantation in children. The germline V gene has CDR1 MDHEN and CDR2 SYDVKM. Trimming cost V 5 bases and J 3 bases, with 12 bases left between them. CDR3 length equals 14 residues. Construction of the TCRbeta library involved unique molecular identifiers. TCRdb reprocessed the PCR reads with MiXCR, giving one entry per CDR3 protein. The sample holds fewer than 700,000 distinct CDR3 sequences, under 15% seen once. The starting material was PBMCs, mostly from graft donor cells, obtained 360 days after TCRalphabeta/CD19-depleted stem cell transplant. The V and J genes are TRBV28 and TRBJ2-3, with D possibly matching TRBD2 (6 bases). The TCR originated in a male patient between 5 and 17 years old who had a stem cell transplant for acute myeloid leukemia, so the T cells may come from the graft donor. CDR3 DNA: TGTGCCAGCAGTCGTGGGGGAGGTACAGATACGCAGTATTTT. It specifies CASSRGGGTDTQYF.